The entry below describes one T cell receptor (beta chain). Its antigen is unknown. This may arise from a read error, as a much more abundant clone is one base away. The iRepertoire nested amplicon-rescue multiplex PCR amplified TCR alpha and beta CDR3s from RNA. Tissue mRNA or PBMC total RNA, roughly 85-450 ng, went into one-step reverse transcription and amplification. MiXCR, applied by TCRdb to the multiplex PCR reads, yields one record per CDR3 protein. Among some 190,000 distinct CDR3 sequences listed, about 32% were seen once. Unmatched junction bases numbered 9, after V lost 9 bases and J lost 3 bases. The CDR3 runs 14 residues. The sample is drawn from a study of glioma-infiltrating T cells. General study results and limits: Above-expected tissue-blood divergence occurred in all gliomas, most in low-grade ones. CDR3 overlap between tissue and blood was very small.

The rearrangement uses TRBV12-3 or TRBV12-4 and TRBJ2-3; 7 bases match TRBD1. Sequenced material: glioma tissue, nonneoplastic brain tissue, or PBMCs (not recorded which). The receptor's source is a human donor with low-grade glioma or glioblastoma, undergoing nonglioma brain surgery, or in good health (not recorded which). CDR3: CARSHRGETDTQYF. The CDR3 DNA reads as TGTGCCAGAAGCCACAGGGGCGAGACAGATACGCAGTATTTT.